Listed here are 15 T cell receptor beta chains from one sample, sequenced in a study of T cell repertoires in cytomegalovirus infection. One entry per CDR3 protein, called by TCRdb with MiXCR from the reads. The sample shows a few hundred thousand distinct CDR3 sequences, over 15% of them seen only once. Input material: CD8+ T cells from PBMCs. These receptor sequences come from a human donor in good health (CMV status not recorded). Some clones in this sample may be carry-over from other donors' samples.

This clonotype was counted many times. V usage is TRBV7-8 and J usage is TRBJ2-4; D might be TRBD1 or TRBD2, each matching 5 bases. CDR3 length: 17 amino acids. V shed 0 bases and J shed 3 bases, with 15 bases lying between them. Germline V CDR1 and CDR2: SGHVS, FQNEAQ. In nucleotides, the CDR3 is TGTGCCAGCAGCTTAGCGGTGGGGGTATTGGTCAAAAACATTCAGTACTTC. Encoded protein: CASSLAVGVLVKNIQYF. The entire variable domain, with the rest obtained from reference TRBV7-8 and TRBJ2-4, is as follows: GAGVSQSPRYKVAKRGQDVALRCDPISGHVSLFWYQQALGQGPEFLTYFQNEAQLDKSGLPSDRFFAERPEGSVSTLKIQRTQQEDSAVYLCASSLAVGVLVKNIQYFGAGTRLSVL.

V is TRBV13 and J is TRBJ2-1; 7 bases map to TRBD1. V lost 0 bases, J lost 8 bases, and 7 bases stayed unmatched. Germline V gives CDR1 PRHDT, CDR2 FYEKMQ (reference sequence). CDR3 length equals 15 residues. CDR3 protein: CASSLGGGDEDEQFF. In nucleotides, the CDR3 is TGTGCCAGCAGCTTAGGAGGGGGCGACGAAGATGAGCAGTTCTTC.

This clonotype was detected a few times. CDR3 sequence (DNA): TGTGCCAGCCTCGCGGACAGGGCGTGGGACGAGCAGTACTTC. It specifies CASLADRAWDEQYF. The chain joins TRBV7-9 to TRBJ2-7; 8 bases map to TRBD1. This CDR3 has 14 amino acids. V shed 8 bases and J 5 bases; nucleotides not matched to a gene: 11. Germline V gives CDR1 SEHNR, CDR2 FQNEAQ (reference sequence).

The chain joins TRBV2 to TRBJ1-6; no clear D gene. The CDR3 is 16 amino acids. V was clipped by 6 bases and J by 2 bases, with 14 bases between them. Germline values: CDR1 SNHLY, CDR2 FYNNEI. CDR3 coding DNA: TGTGCCAGCAGCGAACAGATATCGACCTATAATTCACCCCTCCACTTT. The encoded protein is CASSEQISTYNSPLHF.

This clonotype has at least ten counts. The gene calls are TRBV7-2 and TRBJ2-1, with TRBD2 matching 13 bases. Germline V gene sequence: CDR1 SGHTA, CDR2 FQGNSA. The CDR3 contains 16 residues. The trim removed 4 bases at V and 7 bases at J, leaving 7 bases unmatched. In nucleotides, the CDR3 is TGTGCCAGCAGCTCACAACTAGCGGGGGGGCAAAATGAGCAGTTCTTC. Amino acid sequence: CASSSQLAGGQNEQFF.

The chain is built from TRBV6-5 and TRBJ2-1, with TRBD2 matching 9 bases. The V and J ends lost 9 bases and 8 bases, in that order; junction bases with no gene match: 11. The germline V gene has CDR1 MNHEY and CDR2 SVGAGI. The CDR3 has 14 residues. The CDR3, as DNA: TGTGCCAGAGCGGGGGGCCCTCCTCAGTATGAGCAGTTCTTC. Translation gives CARAGGPPQYEQFF.

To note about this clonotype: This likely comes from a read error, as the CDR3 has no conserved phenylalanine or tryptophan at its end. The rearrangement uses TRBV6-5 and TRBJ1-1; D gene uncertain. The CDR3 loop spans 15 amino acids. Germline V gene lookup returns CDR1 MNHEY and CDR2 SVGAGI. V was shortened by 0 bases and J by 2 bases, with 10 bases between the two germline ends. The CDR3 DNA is TGTGCCAGCAGTTACTCGGCGGATTTTAACACTGAAGCTTTCTCT. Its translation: CASSYSADFNTEAFS.

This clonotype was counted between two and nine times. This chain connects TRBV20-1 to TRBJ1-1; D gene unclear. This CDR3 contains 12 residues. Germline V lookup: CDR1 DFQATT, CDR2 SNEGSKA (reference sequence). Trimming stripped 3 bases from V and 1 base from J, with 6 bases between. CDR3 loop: CSASGWNTEAFF. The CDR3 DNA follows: TGCAGTGCTAGTGGGTGGAACACTGAAGCTTTCTTT.

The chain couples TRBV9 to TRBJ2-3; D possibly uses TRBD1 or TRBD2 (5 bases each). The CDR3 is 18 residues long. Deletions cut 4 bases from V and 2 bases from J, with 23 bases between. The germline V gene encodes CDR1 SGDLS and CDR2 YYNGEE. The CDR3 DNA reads TGTGCCAGCAGCTCATTCCCCCCTTTGAGGGGCCCCACAGATACGCAGTATTTT. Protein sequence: CASSSFPPLRGPTDTQYF.

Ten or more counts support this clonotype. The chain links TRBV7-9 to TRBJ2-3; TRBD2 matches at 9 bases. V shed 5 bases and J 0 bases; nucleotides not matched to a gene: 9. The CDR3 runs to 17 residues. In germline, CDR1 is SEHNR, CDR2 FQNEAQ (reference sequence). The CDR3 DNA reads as TGTGCCAGCAGCCCGACGACTAGCGGCCCAAGCACAGATACGCAGTATTTT. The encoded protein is CASSPTTSGPSTDTQYF. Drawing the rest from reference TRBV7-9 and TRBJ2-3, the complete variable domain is DTGVSQNPRHKITKRGQNVTFRCDPISEHNRLYWYRQTLGQGPEFLTYFQNEAQLEKSRLLSDRFSAERPKGSFSTLEIQRTEQGDSAMYLCASSPTTSGPSTDTQYFGPGTRLTVL.

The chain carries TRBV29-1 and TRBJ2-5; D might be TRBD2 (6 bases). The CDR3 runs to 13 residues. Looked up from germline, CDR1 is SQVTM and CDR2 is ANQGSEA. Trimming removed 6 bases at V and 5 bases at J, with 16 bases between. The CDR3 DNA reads TGCAGCGTGGGACTCTCCGCGAGGGAGACCCAGTACTTC. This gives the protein CSVGLSARETQYF.

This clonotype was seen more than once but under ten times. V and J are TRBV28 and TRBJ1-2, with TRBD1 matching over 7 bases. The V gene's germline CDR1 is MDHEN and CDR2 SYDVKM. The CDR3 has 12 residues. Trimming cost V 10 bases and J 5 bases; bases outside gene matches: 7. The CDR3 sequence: CATGTDFYGYTF. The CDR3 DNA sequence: TGTGCCACAGGGACAGACTTTTATGGCTACACCTTC.

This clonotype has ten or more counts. CDR3: CASSLLGGDAGELFF. CDR3 nucleotide sequence: TGTGCCAGCAGCTTATTGGGCGGGGATGCAGGGGAGCTGTTTTTT. The genes are TRBV7-6 and TRBJ2-2; a weak D match, TRBD2 (6 bases). This CDR3 is built from 15 residues. The germline V and J ends were trimmed by 2 bases and 8 bases, with 15 bases remaining between them. CDR1 and CDR2 from the germline V gene are SGHVS and FNYEAQ.

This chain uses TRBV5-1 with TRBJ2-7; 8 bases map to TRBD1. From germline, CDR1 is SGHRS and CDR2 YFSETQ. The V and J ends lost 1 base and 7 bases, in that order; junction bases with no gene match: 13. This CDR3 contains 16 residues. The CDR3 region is CASSLRPGTGNQEQYF. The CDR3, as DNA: TGCGCCAGCAGCTTGAGGCCCGGGACAGGTAATCAAGAGCAGTACTTC.

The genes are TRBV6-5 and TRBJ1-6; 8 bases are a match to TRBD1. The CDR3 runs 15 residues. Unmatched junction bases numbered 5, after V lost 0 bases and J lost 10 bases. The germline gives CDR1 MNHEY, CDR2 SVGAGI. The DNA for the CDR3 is TGTGCCAGCAGTTACTCGGACAGGGTACCCTCACCCCTCCACTTT. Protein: CASSYSDRVPSPLHF.